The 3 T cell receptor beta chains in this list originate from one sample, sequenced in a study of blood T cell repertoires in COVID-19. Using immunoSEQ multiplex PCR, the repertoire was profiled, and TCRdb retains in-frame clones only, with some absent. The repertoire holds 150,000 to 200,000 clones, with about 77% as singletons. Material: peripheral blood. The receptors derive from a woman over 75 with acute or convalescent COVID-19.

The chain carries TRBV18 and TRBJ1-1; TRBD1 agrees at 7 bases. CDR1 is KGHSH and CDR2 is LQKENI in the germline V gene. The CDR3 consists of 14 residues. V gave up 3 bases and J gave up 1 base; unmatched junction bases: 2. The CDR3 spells CASSPGQANTEAFF. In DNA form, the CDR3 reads TGTGCCAGCTCACCTGGACAGGCGAACACTGAAGCTTTCTTT.

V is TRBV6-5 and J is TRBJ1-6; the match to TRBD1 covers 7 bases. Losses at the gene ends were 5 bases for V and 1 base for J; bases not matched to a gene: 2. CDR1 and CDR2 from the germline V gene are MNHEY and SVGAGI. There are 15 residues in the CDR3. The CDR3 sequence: CASSTRGSYNSPLHF. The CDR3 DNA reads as TGTGCCAGCAGTACCAGGGGGTCCTATAATTCACCCCTCCACTTT.

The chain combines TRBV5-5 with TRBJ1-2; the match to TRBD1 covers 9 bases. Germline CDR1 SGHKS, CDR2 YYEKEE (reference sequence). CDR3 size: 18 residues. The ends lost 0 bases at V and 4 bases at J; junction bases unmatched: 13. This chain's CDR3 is CASSLASLPGQGLYGYTF. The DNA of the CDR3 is TGTGCCAGCAGCTTGGCCTCACTCCCGGGACAGGGTCTCTATGGCTACACCTTC.